This is a list of T cell receptor beta chains from one sample in a study of blood T cell repertoires in COVID-19. Sequencing was performed with immunoSEQ multiplex PCR; in TCRdb, only in-frame clones are kept and a portion is missing. The table shows 200,000 to 300,000 clones, with 84% occurring only once. Source material: peripheral blood. These receptors were collected from a man between 60 and 70 years old with acute or convalescent COVID-19. CDR3s include the opening cysteine and the closing phenylalanine or tryptophan. D genes are given only for firm matches. Only part of the rows carry a size: once, few, many, or a class if the clone is expanded.

clone_size,v_call,d_call,j_call,cdr3_nt,cdr3_aa
NA,TRBV18,NA,TRBJ1-5,TGTGCCAGCTCACCAAACTTTGGCGGGGGGGCTAGCAATCAGCCCCAGCATTTT,CASSPNFGGGASNQPQHF
few,TRBV6-5,NA,TRBJ2-3,TGTGCCAGCAGGCCCACCGGACTGAGCACAGATACGCAGTATTTT,CASRPTGLSTDTQYF
NA,TRBV18,NA,TRBJ1-1,TGTGCCAGCTCACCACTCTCGGAGCTTAACACTGAAGCTTTCTTT,CASSPLSELNTEAFF
NA,TRBV19,TRBD1,TRBJ2-7,TGTGCCAGTAGTAAAGCCGGGACAGGAGCCCGCGAGCAGTACTTC,CASSKAGTGAREQYF
NA,TRBV5-4,TRBD1,TRBJ2-7,TGTGCCAGCAGGAACGACAGGGAAAGGAACGAGCAGTACTTC,CASRNDRERNEQYF
NA,TRBV9,NA,TRBJ2-2,TGTGCCACCCGTCCAGGGTACAACACCGGGGAGCTGTTTTTT,CATRPGYNTGELFF
NA,TRBV19,TRBD1,TRBJ1-1,TGTGCCAGTAGGCGTCCCGGGACAGGGGAGGATGAAGCTTTCTTT,CASRRPGTGEDEAFF
NA,TRBV10-3,TRBD2,TRBJ2-1,TGTGCCATCATGGGGACTAGCGGGCTTAGGGACTACAATGAGCAGTTCTTC,CAIMGTSGLRDYNEQFF
NA,TRBV10-2,TRBD2,TRBJ2-4,TGCGCCAGCAGAGGGACTAGCGGGGTTTTTTCCAAAAACATTCAGTACTTC,CASRGTSGVFSKNIQYF
NA,TRBV28,TRBD1,TRBJ1-2,TGTGCCAGCAGTTTATCACAGGGGGCCTATACGATCTATGGCTACACCTTC,CASSLSQGAYTIYGYTF
NA,TRBV3-1/TRBV3-2,TRBD1,TRBJ1-2,TGTGCCAGCAGCCGGGGACAGGGTGATAGGGGTCATGGCTACACCTTC,CASSRGQGDRGHGYTF
NA,TRBV13,TRBD2,TRBJ2-3,TGTGCCAGCAGCTCCAGCGGGGTCACAGATACGCAGTATTTT,CASSSSGVTDTQYF
NA,TRBV24-1,TRBD2,TRBJ2-1,TGTGCCACCAGTCCCAGCGGGAGTTCCCATGAGCAGTTCTTC,CATSPSGSSHEQFF
NA,TRBV28,NA,TRBJ1-2,TGTGCCAGCAGTTCGAACTATGGCTACACCTTC,CASSSNYGYTF
NA,TRBV3-1/TRBV3-2,NA,TRBJ1-1,TGTGCCAGCAGCCAAACTACTAGCCAGGCCACGGAAGCTTTCTTT,CASSQTTSQATEAFF
NA,TRBV5-1,NA,TRBJ2-3,TGCGCCAGCAGCTTGGCCGAGGGGGTCCGGACAGATACGCAGTATTTT,CASSLAEGVRTDTQYF
NA,TRBV29-1,TRBD1,TRBJ2-1,TGCAGCGTGGACAGGGGTGAGCAGTTCTTC,CSVDRGEQFF
NA,TRBV28,TRBD1,TRBJ2-2,TGTGCCAGCAGTGGACAGGGACTCGCGAACACCGGGGAGCTGTTTTTT,CASSGQGLANTGELFF